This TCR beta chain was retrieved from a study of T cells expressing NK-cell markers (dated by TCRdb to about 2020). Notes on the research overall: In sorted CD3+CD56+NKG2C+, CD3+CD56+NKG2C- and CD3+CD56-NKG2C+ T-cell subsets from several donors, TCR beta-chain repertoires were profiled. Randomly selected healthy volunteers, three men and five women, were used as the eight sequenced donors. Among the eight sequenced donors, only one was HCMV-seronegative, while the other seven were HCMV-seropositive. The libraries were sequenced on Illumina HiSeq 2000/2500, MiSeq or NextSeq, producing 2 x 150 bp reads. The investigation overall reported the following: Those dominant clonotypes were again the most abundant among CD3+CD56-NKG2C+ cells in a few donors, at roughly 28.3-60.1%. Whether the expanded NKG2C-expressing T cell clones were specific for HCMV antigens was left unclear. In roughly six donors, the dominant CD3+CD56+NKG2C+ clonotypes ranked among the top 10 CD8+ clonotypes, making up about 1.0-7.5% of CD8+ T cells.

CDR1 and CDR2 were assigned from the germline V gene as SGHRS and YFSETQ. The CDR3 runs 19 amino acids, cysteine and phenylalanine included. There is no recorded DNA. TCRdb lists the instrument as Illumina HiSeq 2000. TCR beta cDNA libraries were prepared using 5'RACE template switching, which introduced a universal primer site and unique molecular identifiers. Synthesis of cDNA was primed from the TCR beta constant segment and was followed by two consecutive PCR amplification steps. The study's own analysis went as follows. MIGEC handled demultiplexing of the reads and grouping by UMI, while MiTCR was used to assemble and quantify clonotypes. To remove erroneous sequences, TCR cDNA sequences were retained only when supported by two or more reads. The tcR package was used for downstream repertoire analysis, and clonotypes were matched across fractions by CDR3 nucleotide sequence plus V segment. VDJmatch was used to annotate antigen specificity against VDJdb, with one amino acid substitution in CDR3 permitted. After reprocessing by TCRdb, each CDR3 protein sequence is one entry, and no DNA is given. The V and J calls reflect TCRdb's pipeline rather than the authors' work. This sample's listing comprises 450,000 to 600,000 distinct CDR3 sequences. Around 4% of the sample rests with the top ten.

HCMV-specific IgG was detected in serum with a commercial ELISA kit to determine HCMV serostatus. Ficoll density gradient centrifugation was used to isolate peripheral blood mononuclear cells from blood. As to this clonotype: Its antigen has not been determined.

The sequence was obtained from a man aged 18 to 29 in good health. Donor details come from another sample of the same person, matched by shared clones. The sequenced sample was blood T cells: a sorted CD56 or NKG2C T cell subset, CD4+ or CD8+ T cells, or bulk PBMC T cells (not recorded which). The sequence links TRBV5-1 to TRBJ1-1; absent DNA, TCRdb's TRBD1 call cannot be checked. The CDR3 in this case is CASRFLGGVSRRGNTEAFF. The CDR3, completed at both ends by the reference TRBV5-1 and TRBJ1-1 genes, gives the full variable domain KAGVTQTPRYLIKTRGQQVTLSCSPISGHRSVSWYQQTPGQGLQFLFEYFSETQRNKGNFPGRFSGRQFSNSRSEMNVSTLELGDSALYLCASRFLGGVSRRGNTEAFFGQGTRLTVV.